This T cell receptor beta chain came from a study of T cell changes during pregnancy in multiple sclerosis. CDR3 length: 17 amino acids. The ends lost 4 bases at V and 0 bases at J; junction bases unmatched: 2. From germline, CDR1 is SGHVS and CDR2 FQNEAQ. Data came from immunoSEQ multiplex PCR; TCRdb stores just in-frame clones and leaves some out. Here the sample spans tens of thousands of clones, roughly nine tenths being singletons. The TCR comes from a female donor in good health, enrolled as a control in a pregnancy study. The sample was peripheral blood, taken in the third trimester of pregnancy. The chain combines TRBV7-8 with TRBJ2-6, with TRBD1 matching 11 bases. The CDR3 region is CASSSGTGGSGANVLTF. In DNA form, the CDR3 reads TGTGCCAGCAGCTCGGGGACAGGGGGCTCTGGGGCCAACGTCCTGACTTTC. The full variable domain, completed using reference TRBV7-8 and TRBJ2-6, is GAGVSQSPRYKVAKRGQDVALRCDPISGHVSLFWYQQALGQGPEFLTYFQNEAQLDKSGLPSDRFFAERPEGSVSTLKIQRTQQEDSAVYLCASSSGTGGSGANVLTFGAGSRLTVL.